This is a list of T cell receptor beta chains from one sample in a study of T-cell reconstitution after alpha-beta-depleted transplantation in children. TCRdb itself ran the PCR reads through MiXCR, one entry per CDR3 protein. The sample has fewer than 250,000 distinct CDR3 sequences, approximately 17% seen once. The sample here was PBMCs, mostly from graft donor cells, taken 360 days after TCRalphabeta/CD19-depleted stem cell transplant. Source of these receptors: a male patient aged 2 to 10 who had a stem cell transplant for acute lymphoblastic leukemia, so the T cells may come from the graft donor. The CDR3 runs from the conserved cysteine through the conserved F or W. A D gene is named only where the DNA matches it firmly. Clone size is stated in some rows and not others, as once, few, many or a class when expanded.

>few|TRBJ2-5|TRBD1|TRBV4-1
CASSQWRTGEETQYF
TGCGCCAGCAGCCAATGGCGAACAGGGGAAGAGACCCAGTACTTC
>few|TRBJ2-2|-|TRBV6-2/TRBV6-3
CASSYSIQGSRELFF
TGTGCCAGCAGTTACTCGATTCAGGGTTCCCGGGAGCTGTTTTTT
>-|TRBJ1-5|-|TRBV28
CASSMGRSNQPQHF
TGTGCCAGCAGTATGGGTAGGAGCAATCAGCCCCAGCATTTT
>-|TRBJ2-7|-|TRBV27
CASREAGARLKSYEQYF
TGTGCCAGCAGAGAAGCAGGGGCCCGATTGAAATCCTACGAGCAGTACTTC
>many|TRBJ1-1|TRBD1|TRBV30
CAWRTGDYTEAFF
TGTGCCTGGAGGACAGGGGATTACACTGAAGCTTTCTTT
>-|TRBJ1-6|-|TRBV29-1
CSVLYTGGGNSPLHF
TGCAGCGTCCTATATACCGGGGGTGGCAATTCACCCCTCCACTTT
>many|TRBJ2-5|-|TRBV12-3/TRBV12-4
CASSLTGVRETQYF
TGTGCCAGCAGTTTAACGGGGGTTAGGGAGACCCAGTACTTC
>few|TRBJ2-2|-|TRBV20-1
CSAARGFRLRNTGELFF
TGCAGTGCTGCGCGGGGCTTCAGGTTACGGAACACCGGGGAGCTGTTTTTT
>few|TRBJ2-3|-|TRBV7-2
CASSSQGGGYTDTQYF
TGTGCCAGCAGCTCCCAGGGGGGCGGGTACACAGATACGCAGTATTTT
>few|TRBJ1-4|-|TRBV20-1
CSASLSQGGTNEKLFF
TGCAGTGCTAGTCTTTCGCAGGGAGGCACTAATGAAAAACTGTTTTTT
>few|TRBJ2-5|TRBD1|TRBV29-1
CSVRTGRETQYF
TGCAGCGTCCGGACAGGGAGGGAGACCCAGTACTTC
>-|TRBJ1-6|-|TRBV7-2
CASSLQNNSPLHF
TGTGCCAGCAGCTTACAAAATAATTCACCCCTCCACTTT
>few|TRBJ2-3|TRBD1|TRBV6-1
CASSRGQGTTDTQYF
TGTGCCAGCAGTCGCGGACAGGGGACCACAGATACGCAGTATTTT
>few|TRBJ1-2|-|TRBV12-5
CASGLVSIGTWGFYGYTF
TGTGCTAGTGGTTTGGTTTCCATCGGGACCTGGGGCTTTTATGGCTACACCTTC
>few|TRBJ2-5|-|TRBV12-3/TRBV12-4
CASSLRTQRAETQYF
TGTGCCAGCAGTTTGAGGACCCAGAGGGCTGAGACCCAGTACTTC
>-|TRBJ2-1|TRBD1|TRBV4-3
CASSHDGTGMYNEQFF
TGCGCCAGCAGCCATGACGGGACAGGGATGTACAATGAGCAGTTCTTC
>few|TRBJ1-6|-|TRBV29-1
CSVAETRDNSPLHF
TGCAGCGTGGCAGAGACACGAGATAATTCACCCCTCCACTTT
>many|TRBJ1-5|-|TRBV6-1
CASSETRDLEPQHF
TGTGCCAGCAGTGAAACCAGGGATTTGGAGCCCCAGCATTTT
>-|TRBJ2-2|TRBD2|TRBV11-2
CASSLVFGSGASGELFF
TGTGCCAGCAGCTTAGTTTTCGGTAGCGGGGCCTCCGGGGAGCTGTTTTTT
>-|TRBJ1-1|TRBD1|TRBV14
CASSQDTRDSLARYTEAFF
TGTGCCAGCAGCCAAGATACCCGGGACAGCCTGGCGAGGTACACTGAAGCTTTCTTT
>many|TRBJ1-5|-|TRBV20-1
CSATLQEYNQPQHF
TGCAGTGCTACGTTACAGGAGTACAATCAGCCCCAGCATTTT
>few|TRBJ1-1|-|TRBV19
CASSWGGAGVTEAFF
TGTGCCAGTAGCTGGGGCGGGGCCGGAGTAACTGAAGCTTTCTTT
>-|TRBJ2-7|TRBD2|TRBV7-9
CASSWVTGGPTYEQYF
TGTGCCAGCAGCTGGGTGACGGGGGGACCTACCTACGAGCAGTACTTC
>-|TRBJ2-2|-|TRBV20-1
CSASKLGAAGELFF
TGCAGTGCCTCCAAGTTAGGAGCGGCCGGGGAGCTGTTTTTT
>few|TRBJ2-7|-|TRBV6-2/TRBV6-3
CASSFRDSRSYEQYF
TGTGCCAGCAGTTTCCGGGACTCTCGCTCCTACGAGCAGTACTTC
>few|TRBJ2-5|-|TRBV29-1
CSVAQGRGWETQYF
TGCAGCGTTGCCCAAGGGAGGGGGTGGGAGACCCAGTACTTC
>few|TRBJ2-7|TRBD1|TRBV27
CASSSGQGPTYEQYF
TGTGCCAGCAGTTCCGGACAGGGGCCCACCTACGAGCAGTACTTC
>few|TRBJ2-1|TRBD1|TRBV12-3/TRBV12-4
CASSLWGWGQGYNEQFF
TGTGCCAGCAGTTTATGGGGGTGGGGACAGGGATACAATGAGCAGTTCTTC
>few|TRBJ2-3|TRBD2|TRBV9
CASSPPGTSGGVDMQYF
TGTGCCAGCAGCCCTCCCGGGACTAGCGGGGGGGTTGACATGCAGTATTTT
>-|TRBJ2-7|-|TRBV28
CASSPVYSYEQYF
TGTGCCAGCAGCCCCGTGTACTCCTACGAGCAGTACTTC
>-|TRBJ1-1|-|TRBV7-2
CASSLVAPETEAFF
TGTGCCAGCAGCTTAGTGGCCCCTGAGACTGAAGCTTTCTTT
>few|TRBJ2-1|-|TRBV7-8
CASSSRVYNEQFF
TGTGCCAGCAGCTCCAGGGTTTACAATGAGCAGTTCTTC
>-|TRBJ1-2|-|TRBV14
CASSQSGVLTYLGYTF
TGTGCCAGCAGCCAATCCGGCGTGTTGACCTACTTAGGCTACACCTTC
>few|TRBJ2-1|-|TRBV2
CASTEPRGNEQFF
TGTGCCAGCACGGAGCCCCGGGGCAATGAGCAGTTCTTC
>few|TRBJ1-3|-|TRBV18
CASSYEGTLSGNTIYF
TGTGCCAGCTCATACGAAGGGACACTCTCTGGAAACACCATATATTTT
>-|TRBJ2-1|-|TRBV20-1
CSADRAGTLYNEQFF
TGCAGTGCCGACCGAGCCGGGACGTTATACAATGAGCAGTTCTTC
>few|TRBJ2-1|-|TRBV4-3
CASSQVGAGLGNEQFF
TGCGCCAGCAGCCAAGTGGGGGCTGGACTAGGTAATGAGCAGTTCTTC
>-|TRBJ2-2|-|TRBV25-1
CASSEFGANTGELFF
TGTGCCAGCAGTGAATTCGGCGCGAACACCGGGGAGCTGTTTTTT
>-|TRBJ2-1|-|TRBV20-1
CSVVPRARAYNEQFF
TGCAGTGTAGTCCCCCGGGCCCGCGCCTACAATGAGCAGTTCTTC
>-|TRBJ2-4|-|TRBV19
CASSNEGGLDF
TGTGCCAGTAGTAACGAGGGGGGGTTGGACTTC
>many|TRBJ1-6|-|TRBV15
CATSGNSPLHF
TGTGCCACCAGCGGCAATTCACCCCTCCACTTT